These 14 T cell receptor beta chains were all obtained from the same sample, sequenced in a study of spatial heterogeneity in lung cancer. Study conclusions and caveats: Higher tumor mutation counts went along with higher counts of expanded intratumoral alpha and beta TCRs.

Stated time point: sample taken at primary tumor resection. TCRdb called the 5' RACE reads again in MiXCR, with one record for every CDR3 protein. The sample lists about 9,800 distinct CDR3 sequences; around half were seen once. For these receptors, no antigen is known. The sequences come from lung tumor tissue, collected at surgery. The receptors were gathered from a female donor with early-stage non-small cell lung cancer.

The CDR3 loop reads CASSLQGLWERLGQYF. In DNA form, the CDR3 reads TGTGCCAGCAGCTTACAGGGACTCTGGGAAAGGTTGGGCCAGTACTTC. The rearrangement joins TRBV7-4 to TRBJ2-5, with D possibly TRBD2 on 6 matching bases. This CDR3 has 16 residues. Trimming took 2 bases from V and 10 from J, leaving 23 bases between them. Germline assignment: CDR1 SGHVT and CDR2 SQSDAQ.

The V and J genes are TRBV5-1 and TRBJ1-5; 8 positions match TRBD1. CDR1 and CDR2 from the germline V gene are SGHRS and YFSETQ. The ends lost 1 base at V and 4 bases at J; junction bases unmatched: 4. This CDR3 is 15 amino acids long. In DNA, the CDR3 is TGCGCCAGCAGCTTGACCACAGGGGGAAATCAGCCCCAGCATTTT. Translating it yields CASSLTTGGNQPQHF.

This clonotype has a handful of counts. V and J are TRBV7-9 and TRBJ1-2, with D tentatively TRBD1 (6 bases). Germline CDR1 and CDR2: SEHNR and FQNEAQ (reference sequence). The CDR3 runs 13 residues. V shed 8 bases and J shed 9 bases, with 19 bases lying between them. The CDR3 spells CASQQGRLNRYTF. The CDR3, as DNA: TGTGCCAGCCAACAGGGTCGGTTGAATCGCTACACCTTC. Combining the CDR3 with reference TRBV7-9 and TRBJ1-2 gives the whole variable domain DTGVSQNPRHKITKRGQNVTFRCDPISEHNRLYWYRQTLGQGPEFLTYFQNEAQLEKSRLLSDRFSAERPKGSFSTLEIQRTEQGDSAMYLCASQQGRLNRYTFGSGTRLTVV.

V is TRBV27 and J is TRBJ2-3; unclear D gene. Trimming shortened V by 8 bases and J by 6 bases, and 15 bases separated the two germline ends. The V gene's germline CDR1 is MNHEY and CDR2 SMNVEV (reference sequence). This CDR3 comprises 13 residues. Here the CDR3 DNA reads TGTGCCAGCCCGAAGAGACACGGCGATACGCAGTATTTT. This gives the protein CASPKRHGDTQYF.

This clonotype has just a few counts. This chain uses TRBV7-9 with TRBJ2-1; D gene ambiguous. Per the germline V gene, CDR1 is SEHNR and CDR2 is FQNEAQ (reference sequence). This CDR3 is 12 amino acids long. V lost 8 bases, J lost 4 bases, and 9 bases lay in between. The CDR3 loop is CASATLYNEQFF. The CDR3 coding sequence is TGTGCCAGCGCGACACTATACAATGAGCAGTTCTTC.

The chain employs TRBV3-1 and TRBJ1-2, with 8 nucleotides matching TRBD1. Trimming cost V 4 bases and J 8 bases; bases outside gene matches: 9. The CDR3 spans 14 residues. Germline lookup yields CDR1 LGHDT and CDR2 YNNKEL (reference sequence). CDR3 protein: CASSRSTGGRGYTF. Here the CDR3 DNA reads TGTGCCAGCAGCCGGTCTACAGGGGGTAGAGGCTACACCTTC. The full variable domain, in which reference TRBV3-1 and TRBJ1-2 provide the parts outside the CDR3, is DTAVSQTPKYLVTQMGNDKSIKCEQNLGHDTMYWYKQDSKKFLKIMFSYNNKELIINETVPNRFSPKSPDKAHLNLHINSLELGDSAVYFCASSRSTGGRGYTFGSGTRLTVV.

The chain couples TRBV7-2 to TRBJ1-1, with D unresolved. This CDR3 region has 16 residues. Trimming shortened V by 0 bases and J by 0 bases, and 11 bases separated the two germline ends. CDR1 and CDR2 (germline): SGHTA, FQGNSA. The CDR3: CASSLAVMYLNTEAFF. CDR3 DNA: TGTGCCAGCAGCTTAGCGGTGATGTATTTGAACACTGAAGCTTTCTTT.

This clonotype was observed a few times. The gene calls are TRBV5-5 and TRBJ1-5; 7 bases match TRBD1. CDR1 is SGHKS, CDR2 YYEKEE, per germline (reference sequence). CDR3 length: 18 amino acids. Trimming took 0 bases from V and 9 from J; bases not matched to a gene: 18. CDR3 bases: TGTGCCAGCAGCTTGGTCCTGATGGACAGGTACCTATCGAGGCCCCAGCATTTT. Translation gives CASSLVLMDRYLSRPQHF.

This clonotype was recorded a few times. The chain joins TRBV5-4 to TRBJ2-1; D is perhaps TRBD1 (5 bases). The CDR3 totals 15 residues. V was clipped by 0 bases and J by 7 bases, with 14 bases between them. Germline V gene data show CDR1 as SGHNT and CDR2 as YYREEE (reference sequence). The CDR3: CASSLAQERGNEQFF. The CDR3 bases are TGTGCCAGCAGCTTGGCACAGGAAAGGGGTAATGAGCAGTTCTTC.

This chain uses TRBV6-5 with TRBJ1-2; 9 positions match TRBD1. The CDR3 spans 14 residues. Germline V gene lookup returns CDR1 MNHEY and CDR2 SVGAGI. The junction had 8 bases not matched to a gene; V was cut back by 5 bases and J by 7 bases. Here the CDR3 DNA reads TGTGCCAGCAGTAAGGGACAGGGCGGTAGTGGCTACACCTTC. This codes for CASSKGQGGSGYTF.

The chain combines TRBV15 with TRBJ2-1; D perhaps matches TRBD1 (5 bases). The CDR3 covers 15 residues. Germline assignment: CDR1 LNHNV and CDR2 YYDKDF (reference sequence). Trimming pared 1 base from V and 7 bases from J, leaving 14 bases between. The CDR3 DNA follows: TGTGCCACCAGCAGAGTGTACCAGGGTGAGAATGAGCAGTTCTTC. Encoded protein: CATSRVYQGENEQFF.

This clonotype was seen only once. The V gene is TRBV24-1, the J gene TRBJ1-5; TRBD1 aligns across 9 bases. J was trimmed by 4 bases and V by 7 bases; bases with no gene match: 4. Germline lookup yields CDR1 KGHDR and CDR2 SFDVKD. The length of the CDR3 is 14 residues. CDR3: CATSPGQGNQPQHF. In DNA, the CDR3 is TGTGCCACCAGCCCCGGACAGGGGAATCAGCCCCAGCATTTT.

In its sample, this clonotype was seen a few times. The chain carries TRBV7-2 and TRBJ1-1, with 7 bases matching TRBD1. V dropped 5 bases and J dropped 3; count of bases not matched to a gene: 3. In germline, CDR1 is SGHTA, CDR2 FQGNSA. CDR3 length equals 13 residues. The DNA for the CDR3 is TGTGCCAGCAGCGTGGGACAGCACACTGAAGCTTTCTTT. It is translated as CASSVGQHTEAFF.

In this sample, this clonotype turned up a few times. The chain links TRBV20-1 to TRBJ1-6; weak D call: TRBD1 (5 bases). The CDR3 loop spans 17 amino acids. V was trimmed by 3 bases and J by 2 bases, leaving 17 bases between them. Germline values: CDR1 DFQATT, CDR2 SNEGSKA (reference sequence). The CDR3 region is CSASDYLGDPYNSPLHF. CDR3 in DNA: TGCAGTGCTAGTGACTATCTAGGGGACCCCTATAATTCACCCCTCCACTTT.